This T cell receptor (beta chain) was identified in a study of T cells after yellow fever vaccination. Study results and limitations: Subsequent to the booster, the majority of primary-vaccination clones reappeared (96% CD4, approximately 90% CD8). Few clonotypes appeared in both CD4 and CD8 compartments.

TCRdb itself ran the 5' RACE reads through MiXCR, one entry per CDR3 protein. The sample holds about 550,000 distinct CDR3 sequences; less than 20% are singletons and the top ten take roughly an eighth. V trimming: 5 bases; J trimming: 5 bases; junction bases outside the gene matches: 1. The CDR3 contains 13 residues. The germline V gene encodes CDR1 MNHEY and CDR2 SMNVEV (reference sequence). The table lists this clonotype with many counts. Its cognate antigen is unknown. Specimen: PBMCs, collected 15 days after the yellow fever booster vaccination. This sequence was found in a man younger than 40 who received the YFV17D yellow fever vaccine. The chain carries TRBV27 and TRBJ1-5; the match to TRBD1 covers 9 bases. This chain's CDR3 is CASSRQGDQPQHF. As DNA, the CDR3 is TGTGCCAGCAGTCGACAGGGGGATCAGCCCCAGCATTTT.